One sample yielded the 26 T cell receptor beta chains listed below, sequenced in a study of T cells in Graves' hyperthyroidism and ophthalmopathy. Amplified TCR beta CDR3 regions came from RNA transcripts. Primed by the HTBI set, a first-round RT-PCR was run on the TCR CDR3. One entry per CDR3 protein results from TCRdb running MiXCR on the multiplex PCR reads. The sample yields around 600,000 distinct CDR3 sequences, roughly 15% seen once. The sample comprised blood. The receptors come from a woman in her thirties or forties with Graves' ophthalmopathy.

This clonotype was picked up a small number of times. The genes are TRBV12-3 or TRBV12-4 and TRBJ2-7; the match to TRBD1 covers 8 bases. After removal of 4 bases from V and 5 bases from J, the junction contained 10 bases not matched to a gene. The CDR3 sequence is 15 residues long. For the CDR3, the DNA is TGTGCCAGCAGTTGGAGGACAGGGAGCCTTGACGAGCAGTACTTC. This encodes CASSWRTGSLDEQYF.

This clonotype came up many times. This chain connects TRBV5-1 to TRBJ1-1; 10 bases fit TRBD1. Losses at the gene ends were 5 bases for V and 5 bases for J; bases not matched to a gene: 9. Per the germline V gene, CDR1 is SGHRS and CDR2 is YFSETQ. The CDR3 length is 15 residues. The CDR3 here is CASSQRQGALTEAFF. The CDR3 region has the DNA TGCGCCAGCAGTCAACGACAGGGGGCGTTGACTGAAGCTTTCTTT. Looking up the rest from reference TRBV5-1 and TRBJ1-1 gives the full variable domain: KAGVTQTPRYLIKTRGQQVTLSCSPISGHRSVSWYQQTPGQGLQFLFEYFSETQRNKGNFPGRFSGRQFSNSRSEMNVSTLELGDSALYLCASSQRQGALTEAFFGQGTRLTVV.

This clonotype was seen many times. The gene calls are TRBV28 and TRBJ1-5; a possible D gene is TRBD1 (6 bases). Per germline, CDR1 MDHEN and CDR2 SYDVKM. V lost 5 bases, J lost 2 bases, and 19 bases lay in between. The CDR3 has 17 residues. In DNA, the CDR3 is TGTGCCAGCAGTCTCGACAGGTACCCGGGGGGCAATCAGCCCCAGCATTTT. Its protein is CASSLDRYPGGNQPQHF.

This clonotype was picked up many times. This rearrangement joins TRBV12-3 or TRBV12-4 to TRBJ2-5; D unclear. This CDR3 has 13 amino acids. With 6 bases removed from V and 5 bases from J, the gap between germline ends came to 13 bases. The chain's CDR3 is CASSSGRTETQYF. The CDR3, as DNA: TGTGCCAGCAGCTCCGGCAGGACGGAGACCCAGTACTTC.

This clonotype was seen ten or more times. As DNA, the CDR3 is TGTGCCAGCAGCCCAGGGGCTGACTATGGCTACACCTTC. This gives the protein CASSPGADYGYTF. The V call is TRBV7-2, the J call TRBJ1-2, with D perhaps matching TRBD1 (6 bases). The V and J ends lost 5 bases and 3 bases respectively, with 10 bases between them. The length of the CDR3 is 13 residues. Germline loops: CDR1 SGHTA, CDR2 FQGNSA.

The chain is built from TRBV20-1 and TRBJ1-2, with D possibly being TRBD1 (6 bases). Germline-derived CDR1 and CDR2 are DFQATT and SNEGSKA (reference sequence). This CDR3 comprises 13 residues. V was shortened by 5 bases and J by 6 bases, with 16 bases between the two germline ends. The CDR3 region has the DNA TGCAGTGCTGGTACAGGGACTCGTGATGGCTACACCTTC. Translation: CSAGTGTRDGYTF.

This chain joins TRBV7-3 and TRBJ2-4; 12 bases align to TRBD2. Per the germline V gene, CDR1 is SGHTA and CDR2 is FQGTGA. The CDR3 covers 17 residues. The V segment lost 6 bases and the J segment 8 bases; nucleotides outside the gene matches: 14. CDR3 DNA sequence: TGTGCCAGCAGGACAGGACTAGCGGGAACCACCGGCGACATTCAGTACTTC. It specifies CASRTGLAGTTGDIQYF.

This clonotype occurred once. The rearrangement links TRBV28 to TRBJ1-1; possible D gene TRBD1, 6 bases. V lost 3 bases and J lost 0, with 11 bases in between. CDR3 length: 15 amino acids. Germline CDR1 and CDR2: MDHEN and SYDVKM. CDR3 in amino acids: CASSFSRTVNTEAFF. CDR3 sequence (DNA): TGTGCCAGCAGTTTCTCGAGGACAGTGAACACTGAAGCTTTCTTT.

The table lists this clonotype with a few counts. The chain is built from TRBV12-3 or TRBV12-4 and TRBJ2-4; D unresolved. This CDR3 has 13 residues. V was clipped by 1 base and J by 6 bases, with 7 bases between them. The CDR3 here is CASSLELGNIQYF. The CDR3, as DNA: TGTGCCAGCAGTTTAGAATTAGGAAACATTCAGTACTTC.

This clonotype was found many times. This chain joins TRBV6-5 and TRBJ2-7, with TRBD2 matching 9 bases. CDR1 is MNHEY, CDR2 SVGAGI, per germline. The CDR3 consists of 15 residues. V trimming: 2 bases; J trimming: 5 bases; junction bases outside the gene matches: 7. For the CDR3, the DNA is TGTGCCAGCAGTTACGGGCGGGGGGGCAGTGACGAGCAGTACTTC. This gives the protein CASSYGRGGSDEQYF.

This clonotype has ten or more counts. The rearrangement joins TRBV30 to TRBJ1-2; maybe TRBD1 (5 bases). The CDR3 covers 13 residues. V was cut by 3 bases and J by 1 base, with 9 bases left in between. CDR1 GTSNPN and CDR2 SVGIG come from the germline V gene (reference sequence). This CDR3 reads CAWRQGGNYGYTF. Here the CDR3 DNA reads TGTGCCTGGAGGCAGGGAGGTAACTATGGCTACACCTTC.

This clonotype was counted ten times or more. The chain is built from TRBV7-2 and TRBJ2-5, with 7 positions matching TRBD1. The CDR3 has 15 residues. V trimming: 3 bases; J trimming: 1 base; junction bases outside the gene matches: 5. Per the germline V gene, CDR1 is SGHTA and CDR2 is FQGNSA. CDR3 protein: CASSFGRGTQETQYF. CDR3 nucleotide sequence: TGTGCCAGCAGCTTTGGCAGGGGGACCCAAGAGACCCAGTACTTC.

V is TRBV10-3 and J is TRBJ2-7; D is perhaps TRBD1 (6 bases). V was clipped by 5 bases and J by 2 bases, with 16 bases between them. Per germline, CDR1 ENHRY and CDR2 SYGVKD. The CDR3 is 15 amino acids. The CDR3 bases are TGTGCCATCAGTAGCAACAGGGATTCGACCTACGAGCAGTACTTC. It translates to CAISSNRDSTYEQYF.

V and J are TRBV10-2 and TRBJ1-5; D might be TRBD1 (5 bases). This CDR3 has 18 residues. V dropped 4 bases and J dropped 2 bases, with 21 bases sitting between them. Germline CDR1 WSHSY, CDR2 SAAADI. The CDR3 is CASSGSGSGVLRNQPQHF. The CDR3 coding sequence is TGCGCCAGCAGTGGATCAGGGTCGGGGGTTCTGCGCAATCAGCCCCAGCATTTT.

In this sample, this clonotype turned up many times. The chain carries TRBV28 and TRBJ1-1; possibly TRBD1 for D (6 bases). The V and J ends lost 1 base and 9 bases respectively, with 9 bases between them. The CDR3 has 12 residues. CDR1 and CDR2 (germline): MDHEN, SYDVKM. The CDR3 region is CASSLSGGKAFF. Written as DNA, the CDR3 is TGTGCCAGCAGTTTATCCGGGGGCAAAGCTTTCTTT.

This clonotype was seen a handful of times. At one of its ends the junction is not consistent with the germline gene, which may arise from a read error. This chain links TRBV3-1 with TRBJ2-1; maybe TRBD1 (6 bases). CDR3 length equals 14 residues. Germline V gene data show CDR1 as LGHDT and CDR2 as YNNKEL (reference sequence). For the CDR3, the DNA is TGCGCCAGCAGCCAAGAATCCAGGGGCTATGAGCAGTTCTTC. Its protein is CASSQESRGYEQFF.

The rearrangement joins TRBV29-1 to TRBJ1-2; 10 bases map to TRBD1. The J segment lost 9 bases and the V segment lost 4 bases, leaving 8 bases of the junction unmatched. Germline CDR1 is SQVTM and CDR2 is ANQGSEA. CDR3 length: 13 residues. CDR3 sequence reads: CSVVPGQGKSYTF. In nucleotides, the CDR3 is TGCAGCGTTGTGCCGGGACAGGGGAAGAGCTACACCTTC.

There are many counts of this clonotype. CDR3 nucleotide sequence: TGTGCCAGCAGTTTAGGGACGCTATACGAGCAGTACTTC. This encodes CASSLGTLYEQYF. V is TRBV27 and J is TRBJ2-7; TRBD1 or TRBD2 may be the D gene (5 bases each). Germline V lookup: CDR1 MNHEY, CDR2 SMNVEV (reference sequence). The CDR3 has 13 residues. The ends were cut back, 2 bases at V and 4 bases at J, with 9 bases in the middle.

The table lists this clonotype with many counts. The rearrangement links TRBV6-1 to TRBJ2-2; 7 bases line up with TRBD1. With V trimmed by 6 bases and J by 2 bases, 6 bases remained unmatched. The CDR3 has 15 amino acids. The V gene's germline CDR1 is MNHNS and CDR2 SASEGT. Written as DNA, the CDR3 is TGTGCCAGCAGGGCCTGGGACAGCAACACCGGGGAGCTGTTTTTT. Encoded protein: CASRAWDSNTGELFF.

V and J are TRBV29-1 and TRBJ2-3, with 8 positions matching TRBD2. Germline values: CDR1 SQVTM, CDR2 ANQGSEA. The junction had 12 bases not matched to a gene; V was cut back by 4 bases and J by 6 bases. The CDR3 is made up of 15 amino acids. The CDR3 coding sequence is TGCAGCGTTGCAGGGACGGGAGGGGTGGGGGATACGCAGTATTTT. Its protein product is CSVAGTGGVGDTQYF.

V is TRBV5-1 and J is TRBJ2-5, with 8 bases that match TRBD2. Germline trimming cut 0 bases from V and 5 bases from J; bases unmatched to any gene: 15. In germline, CDR1 is SGHRS, CDR2 YFSETQ. The CDR3 has 18 amino acids. The DNA of the CDR3 is TGCGCCAGCAGCTTGGCGGGAGGGGAGGAGGGTCTCCGGGAGACCCAGTACTTC. This sequence encodes CASSLAGGEEGLRETQYF. Looking up the rest from reference TRBV5-1 and TRBJ2-5 gives the full variable domain: KAGVTQTPRYLIKTRGQQVTLSCSPISGHRSVSWYQQTPGQGLQFLFEYFSETQRNKGNFPGRFSGRQFSNSRSEMNVSTLELGDSALYLCASSLAGGEEGLRETQYFGPGTRLLVL.

The chain has TRBV6-2 or TRBV6-3 and TRBJ2-3, with D possibly being TRBD2 (6 bases). V was shortened by 2 bases and J by 5 bases, with 17 bases between the two germline ends. This CDR3 has 16 residues. CDR1 is MNHEY and CDR2 is SVGEGT in the germline V gene. The chain's CDR3 is CASSYTGDLGVDTQYF. DNA of the CDR3: TGTGCCAGCAGTTACACGGGGGACTTAGGAGTAGATACGCAGTATTTT.

The chain joins TRBV19 to TRBJ2-6; 11 bases are a match to TRBD1. V shed 8 bases, J shed 0 bases, and the junction held 6 bases outside the gene matches. Germline CDR1 reads LNHDA; CDR2 reads SQIVND (reference sequence). There are 17 residues in the CDR3. The CDR3 spells CASAGTGGPSGANVLTF. CDR3 coding DNA: TGTGCCAGTGCCGGGACAGGGGGGCCCTCTGGGGCCAACGTCCTGACTTTC.

The chain employs TRBV5-4 and TRBJ2-2, with TRBD2 matching 7 bases. Germline V gene data show CDR1 as SGHNT and CDR2 as YYREEE (reference sequence). V gave up 1 base and J gave up 7 bases; unmatched junction bases: 16. The CDR3 is 18 residues long. CDR3 DNA sequence: TGTGCCAGCAGCTTGACCGGGCGGGGGACTCTCCAAGACGGGGAGCTGTTTTTT. Its translation is CASSLTGRGTLQDGELFF.

Only a few counts were recorded for this clonotype. In nucleotides, the CDR3 is TGCAGTGCTAGAGATTCCGGGAGCAAGACCCAGTACTTC. Amino acids: CSARDSGSKTQYF. This chain uses TRBV20-1 with TRBJ2-5, with D possibly being TRBD2 (6 bases). The V and J ends lost 0 bases and 6 bases respectively, with 11 bases between them. The germline gives CDR1 DFQATT, CDR2 SNEGSKA (reference sequence). The CDR3 contains 13 residues.

This clonotype was recorded once. This may be a read error: a much more frequent sequence differs by one nucleotide. V and J are TRBV27 and TRBJ1-1, with 7 bases that match TRBD1. The length of the CDR3 is 16 residues. Germline-derived CDR1 and CDR2 are MNHEY and SMNVEV (reference sequence). This CDR3 is CASSPTGKGLNTEASF. The CDR3 DNA follows: TGTGCCAGCAGTCCGACAGGGAAGGGGCTGAACACTGAAGCTTCCTTT.